This paragraph reports one TCR beta chain. CD45RO-negative CD8 cells positively selected for CCR7 made up the naive population, which excluded terminally differentiated effector memory CD45RA+ cells. Deep-level assay runs were performed. Sequenced by immunoSEQ multiplex PCR; TCRdb stores in-frame clones only, minus some. The sample lists hundreds of thousands of clones, about 96% seen once, with 0.11% in the top ten. The data belong to a study of shared clonotypes between healthy human individuals. Study overall: The plates for each donor numbered three CD4 naive, three CD4 memory, two CD8 naive and one CD8 memory.

V lost 4 bases, J lost 5 bases, and 5 bases stayed unmatched. There are 13 residues in the CDR3. Per germline, CDR1 MNHEY and CDR2 SMNVEV (reference sequence). J is TRBJ2-7 and V is TRBV27, with TRBD1 matching 7 bases. This TCR derives from a woman younger than 45 in good health. Sequences were obtained from naive CD8+ T cells sorted from blood. CDR3 DNA: TGTGCCAGCAGTTACTACAGGGGCCACGAGCAGTACTTC. It specifies CASSYYRGHEQYF.